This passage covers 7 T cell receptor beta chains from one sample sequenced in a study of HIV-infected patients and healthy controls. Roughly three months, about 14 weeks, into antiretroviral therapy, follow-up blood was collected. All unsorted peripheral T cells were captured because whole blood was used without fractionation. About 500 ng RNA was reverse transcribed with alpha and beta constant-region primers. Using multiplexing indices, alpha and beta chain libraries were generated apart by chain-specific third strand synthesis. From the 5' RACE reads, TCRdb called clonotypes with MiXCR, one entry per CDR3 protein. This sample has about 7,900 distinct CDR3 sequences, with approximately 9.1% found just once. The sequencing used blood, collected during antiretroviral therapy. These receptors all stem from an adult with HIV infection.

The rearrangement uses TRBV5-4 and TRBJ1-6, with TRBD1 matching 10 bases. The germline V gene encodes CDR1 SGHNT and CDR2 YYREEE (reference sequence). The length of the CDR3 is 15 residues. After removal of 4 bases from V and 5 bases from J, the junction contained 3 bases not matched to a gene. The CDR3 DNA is TGTGCCAGCAGCCGCGGACAGGGGGATAATTCACCCCTCCACTTT. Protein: CASSRGQGDNSPLHF.

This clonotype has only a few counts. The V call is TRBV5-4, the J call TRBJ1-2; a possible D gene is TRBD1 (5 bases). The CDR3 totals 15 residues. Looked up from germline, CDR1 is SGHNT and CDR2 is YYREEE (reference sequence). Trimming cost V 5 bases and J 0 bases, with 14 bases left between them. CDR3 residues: CASRTALQANYGYTF. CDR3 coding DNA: TGTGCCAGCAGGACAGCCCTGCAAGCTAACTATGGCTACACCTTC.

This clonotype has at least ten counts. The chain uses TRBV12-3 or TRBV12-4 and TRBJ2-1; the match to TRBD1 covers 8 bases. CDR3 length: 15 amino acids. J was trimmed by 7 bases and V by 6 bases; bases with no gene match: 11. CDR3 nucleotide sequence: TGTGCCAGCAGCCCGCAGGGGGCCGTGGGGAATGAGCAGTTCTTC. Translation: CASSPQGAVGNEQFF.

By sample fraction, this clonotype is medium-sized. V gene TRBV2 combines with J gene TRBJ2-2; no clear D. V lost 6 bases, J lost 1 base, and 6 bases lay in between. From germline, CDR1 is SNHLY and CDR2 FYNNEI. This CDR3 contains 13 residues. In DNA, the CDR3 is TGTGCCAGCAGCGGTGAGAACACCGGGGAGCTGTTTTTT. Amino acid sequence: CASSGENTGELFF.

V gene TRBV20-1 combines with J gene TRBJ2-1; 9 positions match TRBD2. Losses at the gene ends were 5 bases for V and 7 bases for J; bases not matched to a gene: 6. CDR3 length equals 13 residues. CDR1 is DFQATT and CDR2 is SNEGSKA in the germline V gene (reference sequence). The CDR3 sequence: CSAPFSGGNEQFF. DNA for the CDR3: TGCAGTGCTCCCTTCAGCGGGGGGAATGAGCAGTTCTTC.

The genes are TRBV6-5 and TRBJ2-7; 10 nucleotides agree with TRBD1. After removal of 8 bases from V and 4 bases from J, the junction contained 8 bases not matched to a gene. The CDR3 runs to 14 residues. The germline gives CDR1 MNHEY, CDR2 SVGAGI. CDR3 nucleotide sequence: TGTGCCAGCGGGATCCGGGACAGGGGTTACGAGCAGTACTTC. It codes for CASGIRDRGYEQYF.

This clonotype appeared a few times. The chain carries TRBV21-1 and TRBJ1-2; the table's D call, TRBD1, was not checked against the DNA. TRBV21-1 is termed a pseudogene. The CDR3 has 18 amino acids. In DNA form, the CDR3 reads TGTGCCAGCAGCAAAGTTGGGACAGGGGGCTCGGGCATTTATGGCTACACCTTC. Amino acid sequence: CASSKVGTGGSGIYGYTF.